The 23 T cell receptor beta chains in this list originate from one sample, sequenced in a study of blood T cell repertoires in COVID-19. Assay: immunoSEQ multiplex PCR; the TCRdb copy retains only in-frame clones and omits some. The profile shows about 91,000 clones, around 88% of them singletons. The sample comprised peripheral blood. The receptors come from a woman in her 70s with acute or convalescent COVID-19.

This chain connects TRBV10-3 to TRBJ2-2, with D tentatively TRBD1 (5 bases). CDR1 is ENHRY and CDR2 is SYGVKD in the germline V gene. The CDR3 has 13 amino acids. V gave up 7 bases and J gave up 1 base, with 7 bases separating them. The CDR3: CAIKTENTGELFF. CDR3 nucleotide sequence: TGTGCCATCAAGACAGAGAACACCGGGGAGCTGTTTTTT.

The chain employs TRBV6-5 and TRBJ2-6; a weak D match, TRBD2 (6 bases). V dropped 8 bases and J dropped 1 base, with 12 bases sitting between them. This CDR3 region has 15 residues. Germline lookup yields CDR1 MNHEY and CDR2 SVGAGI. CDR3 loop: CASSRRASGANVLTF. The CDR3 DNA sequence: TGTGCCAGCTCAAGGAGGGCTTCTGGGGCCAACGTCCTGACTTTC.

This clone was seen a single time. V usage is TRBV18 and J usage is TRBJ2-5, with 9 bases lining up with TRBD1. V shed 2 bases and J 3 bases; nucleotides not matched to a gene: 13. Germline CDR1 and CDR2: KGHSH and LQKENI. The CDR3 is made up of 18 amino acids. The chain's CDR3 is CASSPGARQGGAEETQYF. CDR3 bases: TGTGCCAGCTCACCAGGAGCCCGACAGGGGGGGGCGGAAGAGACCCAGTACTTC.

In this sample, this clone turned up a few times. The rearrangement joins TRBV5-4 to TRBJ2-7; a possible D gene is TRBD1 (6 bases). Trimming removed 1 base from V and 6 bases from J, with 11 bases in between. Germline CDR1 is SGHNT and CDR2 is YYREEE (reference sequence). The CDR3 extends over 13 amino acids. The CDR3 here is CASSLPGVSEQYF. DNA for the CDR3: TGTGCCAGCAGCTTGCCAGGGGTATCCGAGCAGTACTTC.

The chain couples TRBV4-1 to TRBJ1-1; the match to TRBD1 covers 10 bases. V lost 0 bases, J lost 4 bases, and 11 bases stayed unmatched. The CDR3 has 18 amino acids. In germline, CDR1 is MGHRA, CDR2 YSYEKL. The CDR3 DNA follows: TGCGCCAGCAGCCAAGATCGTCTGGGACAGGGGCGGTCCACTGAAGCTTTCTTT. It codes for CASSQDRLGQGRSTEAFF.

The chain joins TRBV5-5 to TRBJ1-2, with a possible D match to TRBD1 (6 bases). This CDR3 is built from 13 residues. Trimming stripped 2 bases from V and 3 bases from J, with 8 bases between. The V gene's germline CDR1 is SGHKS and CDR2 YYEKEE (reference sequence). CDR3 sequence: CASSFGQHYGYTF. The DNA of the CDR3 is TGTGCCAGCAGCTTTGGACAGCACTATGGCTACACCTTC. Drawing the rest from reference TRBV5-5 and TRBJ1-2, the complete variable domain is DAGVTQSPTHLIKTRGQQVTLRCSPISGHKSVSWYQQVLGQGPQFIFQYYEKEERGRGNFPDRFSARQFPNYSSELNVNALLLGDSALYLCASSFGQHYGYTFGSGTRLTVV.

CDR3 in amino acids: CASSEVLREGDNEQFF. As DNA, the CDR3 is TGTGCCAGCAGCGAGGTATTGCGGGAGGGCGACAATGAGCAGTTCTTC. V gene TRBV5-6 combines with J gene TRBJ2-1, with 9 nucleotides matching TRBD2. V lost 4 bases to trimming and J lost 5 bases; unmatched junction nucleotides: 10. Germline V CDR1 and CDR2: SGHDT, YYEEEE. This CDR3 contains 16 residues.

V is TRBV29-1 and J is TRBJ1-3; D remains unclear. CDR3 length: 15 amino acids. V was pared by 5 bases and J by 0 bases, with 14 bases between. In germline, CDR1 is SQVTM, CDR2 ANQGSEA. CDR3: CSVTRRGDSGNTIYF. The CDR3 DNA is TGCAGCGTTACGCGACGGGGAGACTCTGGAAACACCATATATTTT.

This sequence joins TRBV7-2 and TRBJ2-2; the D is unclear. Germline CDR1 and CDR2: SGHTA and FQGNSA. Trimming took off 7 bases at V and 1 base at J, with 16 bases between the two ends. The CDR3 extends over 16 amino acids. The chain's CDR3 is CASMLGGQRNTGELFF. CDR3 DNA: TGTGCCAGCATGCTAGGCGGCCAACGGAACACCGGGGAGCTGTTTTTT.

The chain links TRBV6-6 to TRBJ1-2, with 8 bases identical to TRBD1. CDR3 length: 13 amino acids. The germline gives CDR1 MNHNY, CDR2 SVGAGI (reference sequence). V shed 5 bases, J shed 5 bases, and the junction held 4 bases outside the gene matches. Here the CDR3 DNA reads TGTGCCAGCAGTAGGACAGGGAGGTATGGCTACACCTTC. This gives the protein CASSRTGRYGYTF.

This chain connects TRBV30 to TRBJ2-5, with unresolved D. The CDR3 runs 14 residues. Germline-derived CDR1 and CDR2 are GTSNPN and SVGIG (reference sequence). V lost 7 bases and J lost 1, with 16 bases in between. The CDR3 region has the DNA TGTGCCTCCATATCAGTCCAAAGCCAAGAGACCCAGTACTTC. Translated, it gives CASISVQSQETQYF.

The chain's CDR3 is CASSPILGESEQYF. CDR3 sequence (DNA): TGTGCCAGCAGCCCTATTCTCGGGGAAAGCGAGCAGTACTTC. The rearrangement links TRBV3-1 (or the pseudogene TRBV3-2) to TRBJ2-7; D may be TRBD2 (5 bases). V was cut by 4 bases and J by 6 bases, with 16 bases left in between. Looked up from germline, CDR1 is LGHDT and CDR2 is YNNKEL (reference sequence). The CDR3 consists of 14 residues.

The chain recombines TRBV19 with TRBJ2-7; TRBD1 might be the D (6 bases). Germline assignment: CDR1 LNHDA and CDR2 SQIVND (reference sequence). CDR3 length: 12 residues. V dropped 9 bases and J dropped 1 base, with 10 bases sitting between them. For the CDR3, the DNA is TGTGCCAGACAGGACAGTTCCTACGAGCAGTACTTC. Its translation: CARQDSSYEQYF.

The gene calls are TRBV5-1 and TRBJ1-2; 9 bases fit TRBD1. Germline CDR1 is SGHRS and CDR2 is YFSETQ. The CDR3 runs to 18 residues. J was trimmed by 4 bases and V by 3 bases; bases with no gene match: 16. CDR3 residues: CASSSLMGEQGAVYGYTF. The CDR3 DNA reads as TGCGCCAGCAGCTCCTTAATGGGCGAACAGGGGGCTGTCTATGGCTACACCTTC.

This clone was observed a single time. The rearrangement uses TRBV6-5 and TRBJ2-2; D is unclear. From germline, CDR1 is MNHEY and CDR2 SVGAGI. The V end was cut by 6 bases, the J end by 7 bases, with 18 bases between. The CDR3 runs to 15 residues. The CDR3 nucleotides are TGTGCCAGCAGCGTTAGAGGTCCTGTGATCGGGGAGCTGTTTTTT. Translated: CASSVRGPVIGELFF.

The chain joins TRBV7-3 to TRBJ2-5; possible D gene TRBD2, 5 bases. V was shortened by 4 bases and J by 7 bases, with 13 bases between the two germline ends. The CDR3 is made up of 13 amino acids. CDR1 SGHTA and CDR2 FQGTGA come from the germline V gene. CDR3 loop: CASSSGPAGTQYF. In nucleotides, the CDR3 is TGTGCCAGCAGCTCAGGCCCCGCGGGGACCCAGTACTTC.

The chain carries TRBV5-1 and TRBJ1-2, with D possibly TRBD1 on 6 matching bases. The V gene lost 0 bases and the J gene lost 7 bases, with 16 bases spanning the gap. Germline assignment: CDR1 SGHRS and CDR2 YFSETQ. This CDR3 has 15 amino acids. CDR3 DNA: TGCGCCAGCAGCTTGGGGCTACAGGGAGTATCTGGCTACACCTTC. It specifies CASSLGLQGVSGYTF. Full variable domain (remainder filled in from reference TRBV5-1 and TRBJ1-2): KAGVTQTPRYLIKTRGQQVTLSCSPISGHRSVSWYQQTPGQGLQFLFEYFSETQRNKGNFPGRFSGRQFSNSRSEMNVSTLELGDSALYLCASSLGLQGVSGYTFGSGTRLTVV.

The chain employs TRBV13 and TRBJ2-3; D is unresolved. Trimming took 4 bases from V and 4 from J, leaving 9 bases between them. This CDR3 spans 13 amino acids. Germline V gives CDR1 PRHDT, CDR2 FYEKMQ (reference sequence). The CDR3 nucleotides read TGTGCCAGCAGCTATCGCGGTTCAGATACGCAGTATTTT. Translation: CASSYRGSDTQYF.

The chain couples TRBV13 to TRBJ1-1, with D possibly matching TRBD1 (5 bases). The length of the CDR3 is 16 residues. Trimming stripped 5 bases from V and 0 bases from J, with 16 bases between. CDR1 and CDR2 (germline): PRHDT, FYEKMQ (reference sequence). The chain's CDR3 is CASSHGGRYMNTEAFF. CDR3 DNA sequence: TGTGCCAGCAGCCACGGGGGGAGGTACATGAACACTGAAGCTTTCTTT.

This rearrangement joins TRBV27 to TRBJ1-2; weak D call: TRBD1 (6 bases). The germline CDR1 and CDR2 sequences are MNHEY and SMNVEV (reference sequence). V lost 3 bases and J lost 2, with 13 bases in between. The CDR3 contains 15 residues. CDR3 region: CASSFYATGNYGYTF. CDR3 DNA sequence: TGTGCCAGCAGTTTCTACGCGACAGGCAACTATGGCTACACCTTC.

In nucleotides, the CDR3 is TGCAGTGCCAGTGGCTGGCAGTCCCAAGAGACCCAGTACTTC. This sequence encodes CSASGWQSQETQYF. The rearrangement links TRBV20-1 to TRBJ2-5; D gene uncertain. The CDR3 runs to 14 residues. The V gene's germline CDR1 is DFQATT and CDR2 SNEGSKA (reference sequence). Trimming cost V 6 bases and J 1 base, with 15 bases left between them.

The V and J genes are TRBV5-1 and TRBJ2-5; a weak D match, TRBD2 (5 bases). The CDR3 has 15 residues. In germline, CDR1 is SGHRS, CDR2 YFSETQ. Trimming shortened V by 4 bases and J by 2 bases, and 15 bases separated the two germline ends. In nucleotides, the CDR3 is TGCGCCAGCAGCCCATTTTCCGGGATTCAAGAGACCCAGTACTTC. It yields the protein CASSPFSGIQETQYF.

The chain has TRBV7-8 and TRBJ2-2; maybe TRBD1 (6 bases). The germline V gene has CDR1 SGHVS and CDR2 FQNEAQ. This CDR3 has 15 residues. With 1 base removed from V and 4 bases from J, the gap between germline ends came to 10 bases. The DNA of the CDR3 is TGTGCCAGCAGCTTAGTGCAGGGGCCCACCGGGGAGCTGTTTTTT. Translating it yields CASSLVQGPTGELFF.